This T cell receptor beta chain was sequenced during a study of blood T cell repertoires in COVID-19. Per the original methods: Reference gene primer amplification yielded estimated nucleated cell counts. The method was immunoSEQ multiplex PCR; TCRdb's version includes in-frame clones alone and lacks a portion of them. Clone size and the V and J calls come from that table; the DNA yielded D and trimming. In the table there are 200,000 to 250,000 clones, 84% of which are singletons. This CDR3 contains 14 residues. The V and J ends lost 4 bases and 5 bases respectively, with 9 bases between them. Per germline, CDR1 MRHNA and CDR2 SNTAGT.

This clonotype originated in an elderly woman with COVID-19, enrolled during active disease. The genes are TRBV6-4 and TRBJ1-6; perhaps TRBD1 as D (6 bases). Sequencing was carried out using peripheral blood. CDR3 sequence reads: CASSAKGDNSPLHF. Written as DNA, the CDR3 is TGTGCCAGCAGTGCGAAGGGGGATAATTCACCCCTCCACTTT.